The subject of this entry is one TCR beta chain. Its target is not known. Germline V gives CDR1 ENHRY, CDR2 SYGVKD. The junction had 6 bases not matched to a gene; V was cut back by 6 bases and J by 5 bases. This CDR3 comprises 14 residues. The source of the sample is a study of cytomegalovirus exposure and HLA in healthy donors. Study outcomes and limitations: In a later analysis, compared with equally common non-associated chains, HLA-associated beta chains were more expanded. Later analysis associated a missense DCLRE1C variant with TCR beta V- and J-gene trimming.

A multiplex PCR was run with 60 Vbeta primers and 13 Jbeta primers. Some clones are missing from TCRdb's copy, which holds only in-frame ones; the method was immunoSEQ multiplex PCR. The sample has 170,000 or so clones, 75% to 85% seen once. The specimen was PBMCs. This TCR was sampled from a boy younger than 18 in good health and CMV-seronegative. The chain couples TRBV10-3 to TRBJ2-2; 7 nucleotides align to TRBD1. In DNA, the CDR3 is TGTGCCATCAGGGTGACAGGGATGACCGGGGAGCTGTTTTTT. Its translation is CAIRVTGMTGELFF.